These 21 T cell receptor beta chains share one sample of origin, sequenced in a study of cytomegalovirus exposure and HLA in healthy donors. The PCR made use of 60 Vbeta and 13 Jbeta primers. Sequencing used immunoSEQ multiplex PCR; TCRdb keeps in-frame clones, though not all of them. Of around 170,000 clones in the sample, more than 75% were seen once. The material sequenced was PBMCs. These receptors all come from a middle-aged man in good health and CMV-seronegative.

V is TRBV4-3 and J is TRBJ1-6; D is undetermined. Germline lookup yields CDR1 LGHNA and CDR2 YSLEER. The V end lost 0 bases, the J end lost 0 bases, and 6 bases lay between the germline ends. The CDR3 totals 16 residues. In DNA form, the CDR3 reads TGCGCCAGCAGCCAAGATCCGAGCTCCTATAATTCACCCCTCCACTTT. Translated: CASSQDPSSYNSPLHF.

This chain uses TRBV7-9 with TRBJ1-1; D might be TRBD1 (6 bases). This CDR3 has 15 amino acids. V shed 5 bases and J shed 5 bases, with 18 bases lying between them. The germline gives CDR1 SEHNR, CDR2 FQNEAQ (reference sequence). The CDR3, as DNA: TGTGCCAGCAGCAGACGGTTGGGGGGGCAGACTGAAGCTTTCTTT. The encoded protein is CASSRRLGGQTEAFF.

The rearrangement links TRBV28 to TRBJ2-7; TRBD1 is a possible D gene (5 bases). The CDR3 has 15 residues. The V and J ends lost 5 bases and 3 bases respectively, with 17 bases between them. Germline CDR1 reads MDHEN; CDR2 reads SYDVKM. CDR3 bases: TGTGCCAGCAGTCCGGTTGGGCAGGGCGGCTACGAGCAGTACTTC. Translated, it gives CASSPVGQGGYEQYF.

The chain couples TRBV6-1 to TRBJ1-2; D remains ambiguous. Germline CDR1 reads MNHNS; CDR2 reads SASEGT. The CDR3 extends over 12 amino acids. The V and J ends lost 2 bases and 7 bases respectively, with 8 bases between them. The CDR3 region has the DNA TGTGCCAGCAGTGAACTGGAGCTTGGCTACACCTTC. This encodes CASSELELGYTF.

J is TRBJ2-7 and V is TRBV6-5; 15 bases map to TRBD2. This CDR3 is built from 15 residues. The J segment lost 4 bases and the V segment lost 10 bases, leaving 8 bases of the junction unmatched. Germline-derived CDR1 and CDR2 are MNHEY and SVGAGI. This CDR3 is CATPGLAGGPYEQYF. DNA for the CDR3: TGTGCCACCCCCGGACTAGCGGGAGGGCCATACGAGCAGTACTTC.

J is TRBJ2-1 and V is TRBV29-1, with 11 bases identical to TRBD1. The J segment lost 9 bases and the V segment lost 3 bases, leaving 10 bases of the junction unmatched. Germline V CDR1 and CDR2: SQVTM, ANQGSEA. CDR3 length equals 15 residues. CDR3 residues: CSVDTGTGGFLEQFF. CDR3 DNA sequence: TGCAGCGTTGATACCGGGACAGGGGGTTTTCTTGAGCAGTTCTTC.

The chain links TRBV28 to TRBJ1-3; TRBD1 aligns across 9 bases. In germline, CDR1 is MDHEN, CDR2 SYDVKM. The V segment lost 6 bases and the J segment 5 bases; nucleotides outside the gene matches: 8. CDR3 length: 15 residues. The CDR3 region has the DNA TGTGCCAGCAGCCCAGGACAGGGGAGGAGAAACACCATATATTTT. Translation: CASSPGQGRRNTIYF.

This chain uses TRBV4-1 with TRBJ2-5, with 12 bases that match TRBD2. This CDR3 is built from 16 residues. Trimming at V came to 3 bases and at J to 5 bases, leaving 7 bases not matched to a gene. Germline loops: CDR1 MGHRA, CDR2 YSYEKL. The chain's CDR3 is CASSHFASGGEETQYF. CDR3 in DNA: TGCGCCAGCAGCCATTTCGCTAGCGGGGGGGAGGAGACCCAGTACTTC.

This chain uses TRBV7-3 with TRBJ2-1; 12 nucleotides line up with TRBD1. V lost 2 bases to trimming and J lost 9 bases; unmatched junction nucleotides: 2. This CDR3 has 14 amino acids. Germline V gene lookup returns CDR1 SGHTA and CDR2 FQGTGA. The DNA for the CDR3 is TGTGCCAGCAGCTTAGGGACAGGGGGCAGTGAGCAGTTCTTC. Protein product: CASSLGTGGSEQFF.

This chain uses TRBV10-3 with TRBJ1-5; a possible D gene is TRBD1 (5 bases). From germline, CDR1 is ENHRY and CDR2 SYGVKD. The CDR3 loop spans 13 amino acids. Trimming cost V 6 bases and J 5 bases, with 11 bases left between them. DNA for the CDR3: TGTGCCATCAGCGCGGGACGAGATCAGCCCCAGCATTTT. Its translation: CAISAGRDQPQHF.

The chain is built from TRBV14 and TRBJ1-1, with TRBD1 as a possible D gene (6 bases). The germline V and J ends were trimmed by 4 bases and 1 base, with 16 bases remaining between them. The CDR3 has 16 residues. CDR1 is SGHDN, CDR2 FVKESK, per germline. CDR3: CASSLGGAPGNTEAFF. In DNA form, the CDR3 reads TGTGCCAGCAGCCTAGGGGGGGCACCCGGGAACACTGAAGCTTTCTTT.

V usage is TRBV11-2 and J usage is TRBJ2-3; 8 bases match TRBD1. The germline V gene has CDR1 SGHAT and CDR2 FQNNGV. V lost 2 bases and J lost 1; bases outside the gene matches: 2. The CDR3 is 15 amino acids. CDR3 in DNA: TGTGCCAGCAGCTTACAGGGGGCCCGCACAGATACGCAGTATTTT. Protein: CASSLQGARTDTQYF.

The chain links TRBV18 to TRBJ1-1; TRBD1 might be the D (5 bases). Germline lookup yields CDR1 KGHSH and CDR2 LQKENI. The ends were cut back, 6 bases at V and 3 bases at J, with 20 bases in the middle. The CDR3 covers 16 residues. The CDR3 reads CASSHGTGTRDTEAFF. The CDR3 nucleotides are TGTGCCAGCTCTCATGGAACAGGAACCAGGGACACTGAAGCTTTCTTT.

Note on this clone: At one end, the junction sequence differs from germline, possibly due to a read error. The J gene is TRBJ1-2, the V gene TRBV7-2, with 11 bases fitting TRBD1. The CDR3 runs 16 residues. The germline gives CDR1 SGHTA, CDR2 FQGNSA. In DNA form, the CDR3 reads TGTGCCAGCAACTTAGACTCTGGACAGGGGGCGGGGGGCTACACCTTC. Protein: CASNLDSGQGAGGYTF. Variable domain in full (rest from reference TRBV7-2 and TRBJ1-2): GAGVSQSPSNKVTEKGKDVELRCDPISGHTALYWYRQSLGQGLEFLIYFQGNSAPDKSGLPSDRFSAERTGGSVSTLTIQRTQQEDSAVYLCASNLDSGQGAGGYTFGSGTRLTVV.

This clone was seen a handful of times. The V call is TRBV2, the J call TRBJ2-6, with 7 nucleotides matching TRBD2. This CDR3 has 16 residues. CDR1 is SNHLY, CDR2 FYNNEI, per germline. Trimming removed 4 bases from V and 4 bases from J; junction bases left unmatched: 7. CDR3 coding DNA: TGTGCCAGCAGTGGGGGGGAGGGGCTGGGGGCCAACGTCCTGACTTTC. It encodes CASSGGEGLGANVLTF.

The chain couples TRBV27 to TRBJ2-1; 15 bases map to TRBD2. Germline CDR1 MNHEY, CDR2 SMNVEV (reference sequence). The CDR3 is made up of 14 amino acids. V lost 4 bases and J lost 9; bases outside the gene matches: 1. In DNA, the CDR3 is TGTGCCAGCAGTTGGACTAGCGGGGGGGGTGAGCAGTTCTTC. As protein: CASSWTSGGGEQFF.

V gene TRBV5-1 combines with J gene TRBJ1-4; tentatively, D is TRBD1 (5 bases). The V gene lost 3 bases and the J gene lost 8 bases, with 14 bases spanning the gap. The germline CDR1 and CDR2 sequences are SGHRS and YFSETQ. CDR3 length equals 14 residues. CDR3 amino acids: CASSSGGGREKLFF. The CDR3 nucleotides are TGCGCCAGCAGCTCCGGGGGGGGGAGAGAAAAACTGTTTTTT.

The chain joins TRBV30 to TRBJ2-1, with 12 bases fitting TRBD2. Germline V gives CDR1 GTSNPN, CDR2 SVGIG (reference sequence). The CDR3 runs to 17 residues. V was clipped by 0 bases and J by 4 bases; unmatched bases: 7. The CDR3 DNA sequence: TGTGCCTGGAGTGTACCTAGCGGGGGGGCAGGATACAATGAGCAGTTCTTC. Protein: CAWSVPSGGAGYNEQFF.

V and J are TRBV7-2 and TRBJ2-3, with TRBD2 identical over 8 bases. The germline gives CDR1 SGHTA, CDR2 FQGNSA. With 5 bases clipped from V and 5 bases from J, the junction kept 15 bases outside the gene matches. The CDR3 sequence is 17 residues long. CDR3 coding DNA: TGTGCCAGCAGCCCTCGTTGGGGGACTAGGGAGGTAGATACGCAGTATTTT. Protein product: CASSPRWGTREVDTQYF.

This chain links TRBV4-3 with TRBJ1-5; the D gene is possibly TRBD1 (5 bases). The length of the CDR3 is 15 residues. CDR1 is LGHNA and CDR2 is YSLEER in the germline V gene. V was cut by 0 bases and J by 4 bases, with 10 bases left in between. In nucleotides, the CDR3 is TGCGCCAGCAGCCAAGATGGGGGGATTAATCAGCCCCAGCATTTT. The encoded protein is CASSQDGGINQPQHF.

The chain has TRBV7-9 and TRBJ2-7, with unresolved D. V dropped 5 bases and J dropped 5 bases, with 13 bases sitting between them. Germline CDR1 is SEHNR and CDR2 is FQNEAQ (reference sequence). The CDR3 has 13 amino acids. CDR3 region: CASSHKAENEQYF. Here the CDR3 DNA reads TGTGCCAGCAGCCATAAGGCGGAAAACGAGCAGTACTTC.